Each of the 30 T cell receptor beta chains below was sequenced from the same sample in a study of molecular identifiers for immune sequencing clone quantification. TCRdb used MiXCR to reprocess the PCR reads, holding one entry per CDR3 protein. The sample has roughly 65,000 distinct CDR3 sequences; less than 20% are singletons. Sequencing was carried out using naive CD8+ T cells from blood, with Jurkat cell RNA spiked in. Subset here: FACS-sorted CD8+CD4-CCR7+CD45RA+ naive T cells. These receptors came from a human donor in good health. Some libraries in this study had Jurkat cell RNA spiked in.

This clonotype has just a few counts. The chain couples TRBV21-1 to TRBJ2-3; the DNA was not compared with TRBD1, the D call given in the table. TRBV21-1 is a known pseudogene. The CDR3 totals 17 residues. CDR3 in amino acids: CASSKALRQGYTDTQYF. Written as DNA, the CDR3 is TGTGCCAGCAGCAAAGCATTGAGGCAGGGATACACAGATACGCAGTATTTT.

In this sample, this clonotype turned up many times. The rearrangement links TRBV7-8 to TRBJ2-7; D might be TRBD1 or TRBD2, each matching 6 bases. Per the germline V gene, CDR1 is SGHVS and CDR2 is FQNEAQ. The CDR3 spans 16 residues. V lost 3 bases, J lost 1 base, and 16 bases lay in between. The CDR3 nucleotides are TGTGCCAGCAGCTTGGGGGGCCTATACAAGTCCTACGAGCAGTACTTC. Its protein product is CASSLGGLYKSYEQYF.

This clonotype was detected only a few times. A clone one base away is much larger, so this may be a read error. The chain carries TRBV29-1 and TRBJ2-7; 9 nucleotides match TRBD2. The V segment lost 2 bases and the J segment 1 base; nucleotides outside the gene matches: 12. The CDR3 extends over 17 amino acids. CDR1 and CDR2 (germline): SQVTM, ANQGSEA. The CDR3 sequence is CSVETKASSGSSYEQYF. The CDR3 DNA reads as TGCAGCGTTGAAACGAAAGCGAGTAGCGGGAGTTCCTACGAGCAGTACTTC.

Remarks on this clonotype: A much more abundant neighbour one base away suggests this may be a read error. The chain links TRBV28 to TRBJ2-7; D possibly corresponds to TRBD1 (6 bases). Germline CDR1 is MDHEN and CDR2 is SYDVKM. The CDR3 length is 13 residues. In nucleotides, the CDR3 is TGTGCCAACAGTTTCCAGGGGTACTACGAGCAGTACTTC. Its translation: CANSFQGYYEQYF. The whole variable domain, filled in from reference TRBV28 and TRBJ2-7, reads DVKVTQSSRYLVKRTGEKVFLECVQDMDHENMFWYRQDPGLGLRLIYFSYDVKMKEKGDIPEGYSVSREKKERFSLILESASTNQTSMYLCANSFQGYYEQYFGPGTRLTVT.

This clonotype was picked up a small number of times. The chain links TRBV6-5 to TRBJ2-1; D is ambiguous. This CDR3 has 16 residues. The germline V gene has CDR1 MNHEY and CDR2 SVGAGI. The V end was cut by 6 bases, the J end by 0 bases, with 15 bases between. The CDR3, as DNA: TGTGCCAGCAGGTTTACGCGCATAAGCTCCTACAATGAGCAGTTCTTC. Translating it yields CASRFTRISSYNEQFF.

This clonotype was seen repeatedly, ten times or more. The chain recombines TRBV20-1 with TRBJ2-2, with TRBD2 matching over 8 bases. CDR3 length equals 15 residues. J was trimmed by 5 bases and V by 6 bases; bases with no gene match: 11. CDR1 is DFQATT and CDR2 is SNEGSKA in the germline V gene (reference sequence). The CDR3 region is CSAPPPGLVTGELFF. For the CDR3, the DNA is TGCAGTGCCCCCCCGCCGGGACTAGTGACCGGGGAGCTGTTTTTT.

On this clonotype itself: One base away lies a much larger clone, so this may be a sequencing read error. The chain carries TRBV28 and TRBJ2-1; 7 bases map to TRBD1. Germline loops: CDR1 MDHEN, CDR2 SYDVKM. This CDR3 comprises 13 residues. In nucleotides, the CDR3 is TGTGCCAGCAGGCTACAGGGGTATCCGGAAGTGGTCTTC. Its translation: CASRLQGYPEVVF.

This clonotype was recorded at least ten times. This chain joins TRBV20-1 and TRBJ2-3; 7 bases line up with TRBD1. After removal of 6 bases from V and 0 bases from J, the junction contained 6 bases not matched to a gene. The CDR3 has 14 residues. Germline V gene lookup returns CDR1 DFQATT and CDR2 SNEGSKA (reference sequence). CDR3 sequence (DNA): TGCAGTGCCCAAGACAGGGTCAGCACAGATACGCAGTATTTT. This gives the protein CSAQDRVSTDTQYF.

This clonotype has a count of ten or more. The chain uses TRBV5-1 and TRBJ2-3, with D maybe TRBD1 (5 bases). Trimming pared 0 bases from V and 4 bases from J, leaving 9 bases between. The CDR3 totals 14 residues. CDR1 is SGHRS, CDR2 YFSETQ, per germline. In nucleotides, the CDR3 is TGCGCCAGCAGCTTGGAAAGGGGTGCAGATACGCAGTATTTT. Protein sequence: CASSLERGADTQYF. Full variable domain (outside the CDR3, taken from reference TRBV5-1 and TRBJ2-3): KAGVTQTPRYLIKTRGQQVTLSCSPISGHRSVSWYQQTPGQGLQFLFEYFSETQRNKGNFPGRFSGRQFSNSRSEMNVSTLELGDSALYLCASSLERGADTQYFGPGTRLTVL.

The chain has TRBV18 and TRBJ2-1; D is ambiguous. CDR3 length: 14 amino acids. Trimming cost V 3 bases and J 4 bases, with 10 bases left between them. The germline CDR1 and CDR2 sequences are KGHSH and LQKENI. CDR3 residues: CASSPSSTYNEQFF. CDR3 in DNA: TGTGCCAGCTCACCCAGTTCTACTTACAATGAGCAGTTCTTC.

This clonotype was detected ten times or more. The V call is TRBV7-9, the J call TRBJ2-7; D unresolved. Trimming removed 4 bases at V and 5 bases at J, with 12 bases between. Germline V CDR1 and CDR2: SEHNR, FQNEAQ (reference sequence). CDR3 length: 13 residues. The CDR3 spells CASSSGRVHEQYF. The CDR3 coding sequence is TGTGCCAGCAGCTCCGGTAGGGTCCACGAGCAGTACTTC.

This clonotype has ten or more counts. J is TRBJ2-7 and V is TRBV20-1, with a possible D match to TRBD1 (5 bases). Between the trimmed V and J ends, which lost 6 bases and 3 bases, there was a span of 9 bases. In germline, CDR1 is DFQATT, CDR2 SNEGSKA (reference sequence). The length of the CDR3 is 11 residues. The DNA for the CDR3 is TGCAGTGCCAAACAGGACTACGAGCAGTACTTC. Residues: CSAKQDYEQYF.

This clonotype was recorded at least ten times. The chain employs TRBV6-1 and TRBJ2-3; 9 nucleotides line up with TRBD2. Germline V gene lookup returns CDR1 MNHNS and CDR2 SASEGT. This CDR3 region has 15 residues. V lost 0 bases and J lost 7; bases outside the gene matches: 5. Here the CDR3 reads CASSEASLAGNTQYF. The DNA of the CDR3 is TGTGCCAGCAGTGAAGCTTCCCTAGCGGGAAATACGCAGTATTTT.

CDR3 protein: CASSQGPGLGATNEQFF. As DNA, the CDR3 is TGTGCCAGCAGCCAAGGGCCCGGGCTGGGAGCGACCAATGAGCAGTTCTTC. The rearrangement uses TRBV3-1 and TRBJ2-1; D may be TRBD2 (5 bases). V lost 1 base to trimming and J lost 6 bases, with 19 bases between them. The CDR3 runs to 17 residues. Germline V gene lookup returns CDR1 LGHDT and CDR2 YNNKEL (reference sequence).

In DNA, the CDR3 is TGTGCCAGCTGGGGCCTGGGTGGCACTGAAGCTTTCTTT. Protein: CASWGLGGTEAFF. The chain is built from TRBV7-9 and TRBJ1-1, with D maybe TRBD1 (5 bases). V was shortened by 8 bases and J by 4 bases, with 14 bases between the two germline ends. The germline V gene has CDR1 SEHNR and CDR2 FQNEAQ (reference sequence). The CDR3 has 13 residues.

This clonotype occurred many times. This chain uses TRBV28 with TRBJ2-3; TRBD2 agrees at 10 bases. The CDR3 runs to 17 residues. Trimming took 5 bases from V and 6 from J; bases not matched to a gene: 14. Looked up from germline, CDR1 is MDHEN and CDR2 is SYDVKM. In nucleotides, the CDR3 is TGTGCCAGCAGTCTAGCGGGAGCGTTTCTTGCCGCGGATACGCAGTATTTT. This sequence encodes CASSLAGAFLAADTQYF.

This clonotype is termed medium-sized. This chain uses TRBV29-1 with TRBJ1-1; D not certain. The CDR3 length is 12 residues. Germline-derived CDR1 and CDR2 are SQVTM and ANQGSEA. V dropped 7 bases and J dropped 0 bases, with 9 bases sitting between them. The CDR3, as DNA: TGCAGCGCTACCGACTTGAACACTGAAGCTTTCTTT. Amino acid sequence: CSATDLNTEAFF.

This sequence joins TRBV7-9 and TRBJ2-1, with D tentatively TRBD2 (6 bases). The germline V gene has CDR1 SEHNR and CDR2 FQNEAQ (reference sequence). Deletions cut 8 bases from V and 15 bases from J, with 23 bases between. The CDR3 is made up of 13 amino acids. Written as DNA, the CDR3 is TGTGCCAGCTGGATTCCCGGGAGCGCGGGTTCGTTCTTC. This translates into CASWIPGSAGSFF.

The table lists this clonotype with a few counts. A much larger clonotype is one base distant, so this may be a read error. This sequence joins TRBV27 and TRBJ2-7, with D possibly TRBD1 on 5 matching bases. Germline CDR1 is MNHEY and CDR2 is SMNVEV (reference sequence). The CDR3 is made up of 15 amino acids. CDR3 in DNA: TGTGCCAGCAGTTTAAAGGCAGGGTTGGGTTACGAGCAGCACTTC. Protein sequence: CASSLKAGLGYEQHF.

This clonotype was counted only a few times. One end of the junction varies from germline; a read error may be responsible. V is TRBV15 and J is TRBJ2-3; TRBD2 might be the D (5 bases). The CDR3 has 16 amino acids. Germline loops: CDR1 LNHNV, CDR2 YYDKDF (reference sequence). This CDR3 reads CATSRGTSPSTDTQCF. CDR3 coding DNA: TGTGCCACCAGCAGAGGGACCAGCCCTAGCACAGATACGCAGTGTTTT.

This CDR3 is CASSLGGTGGNEQFF. DNA of the CDR3: TGTGCCAGCAGCCTTGGCGGGACAGGGGGAAATGAGCAGTTCTTC. The J gene is TRBJ2-1, the V gene TRBV11-3; 11 bases line up with TRBD1. Germline-derived CDR1 and CDR2 are SGHNT and YENEEA. The ends lost 5 bases at V and 7 bases at J; junction bases unmatched: 7. The CDR3 is 15 amino acids.

At least ten counts were recorded for this clonotype. This chain joins TRBV7-9 and TRBJ1-5; 7 nucleotides align to TRBD1. The germline gives CDR1 SEHNR, CDR2 FQNEAQ (reference sequence). The CDR3 sequence is 14 residues long. J lost 7 bases, V lost 5 bases, and 8 bases had no gene match. The chain's CDR3 is CASSDPTGRQPQHF. The CDR3 bases are TGTGCCAGCAGCGACCCGACAGGGCGGCAGCCCCAGCATTTT. Drawing the rest from reference TRBV7-9 and TRBJ1-5, the complete variable domain is DTGVSQNPRHKITKRGQNVTFRCDPISEHNRLYWYRQTLGQGPEFLTYFQNEAQLEKSRLLSDRFSAERPKGSFSTLEIQRTEQGDSAMYLCASSDPTGRQPQHFGDGTRLSIL.

This clonotype was counted only a few times. The V and J genes are TRBV11-3 and TRBJ2-7, with D possibly matching TRBD2 (6 bases). Germline V gene sequence: CDR1 SGHNT, CDR2 YENEEA. The CDR3 loop spans 14 amino acids. V lost 4 bases and J lost 2, with 12 bases in between. The CDR3, as DNA: TGTGCCAGCAGCTCCCGGGACTTCCCCTACGAGCAGTACTTC. This translates into CASSSRDFPYEQYF.

In its sample, this clonotype was seen many times. The rearrangement joins TRBV7-9 to TRBJ2-7; D might be TRBD2 (6 bases). Per germline, CDR1 SEHNR and CDR2 FQNEAQ (reference sequence). This CDR3 is built from 16 residues. The V end was cut by 5 bases, the J end by 7 bases, with 24 bases between. This CDR3 reads CASSPSALKKREEQYF. The CDR3, as DNA: TGTGCCAGCAGCCCGTCGGCGCTAAAAAAACGGGAGGAGCAGTACTTC.

This clonotype was counted at least ten times. The chain recombines TRBV7-9 with TRBJ2-7, with 13 bases lining up with TRBD2. The CDR3 contains 19 residues. From germline, CDR1 is SEHNR and CDR2 FQNEAQ (reference sequence). After removal of 2 bases from V and 3 bases from J, the junction contained 13 bases not matched to a gene. In DNA, the CDR3 is TGTGCCAGCAGCTTAACACTAGCGGGAGGGCCCGCGGGGTTCTACGAGCAGTACTTC. This encodes CASSLTLAGGPAGFYEQYF.

A note on this clonotype: This may be a read error, as it is one base from a much larger clone. The chain carries TRBV27 and TRBJ1-1; D uncertain. This CDR3 region has 12 residues. The germline V gene encodes CDR1 MNHEY and CDR2 SMNVEV (reference sequence). V was trimmed by 8 bases and J by 4 bases, leaving 11 bases between them. The CDR3 is CASGPRGTEAFF. The CDR3 region has the DNA TGTGCCAGCGGTCCCCGGGGCACTGAAGCTTTCTTT.

This clonotype came up many times. The V call is TRBV6-2 or TRBV6-3, the J call TRBJ2-3, with 9 bases identical to TRBD1. V trimming: 0 bases; J trimming: 3 bases; junction bases outside the gene matches: 10. This CDR3 comprises 18 residues. Germline loops: CDR1 MNHEY, CDR2 SVGEGT. CDR3 sequence: CASSYSTRDREMTDTQYF. CDR3 nucleotides: TGTGCCAGCAGTTACTCCACACGGGACAGGGAAATGACAGATACGCAGTATTTT.

This clonotype was seen repeatedly, ten times or more. The V and J genes are TRBV29-1 and TRBJ2-5, with 7 nucleotides matching TRBD1. In germline, CDR1 is SQVTM, CDR2 ANQGSEA. V was clipped by 4 bases and J by 7 bases; unmatched bases: 15. The CDR3 is 15 amino acids. The CDR3 spells CSVVRDREEFGTQYF. CDR3 DNA: TGCAGCGTTGTGAGGGACAGAGAGGAATTCGGGACCCAGTACTTC.

This chain links TRBV9 with TRBJ1-1, with TRBD1 as a possible D gene (5 bases). Trimming left V 3 bases short and J 1 base short, with 13 bases between. Germline CDR1 reads SGDLS; CDR2 reads YYNGEE. The CDR3 covers 15 residues. The CDR3 DNA reads TGTGCCAGCAGCGGGGGGGGGGGGGGGAACACTGAAGCTTTCTTT. Translating it yields CASSGGGGGNTEAFF. Variable domain in full (rest from reference TRBV9 and TRBJ1-1): DSGVTQTPKHLITATGQRVTLRCSPRSGDLSVYWYQQSLDQGLQFLIQYYNGEERAKGNILERFSAQQFPDLHSELNLSSLELGDSALYFCASSGGGGGNTEAFFGQGTRLTVV.

This clonotype was counted at least ten times. The rearrangement joins TRBV7-8 to TRBJ2-1, with a tentative D call TRBD2 (5 bases). The CDR3 has 16 amino acids. Trimming removed 2 bases from V and 1 base from J, with 12 bases in between. In germline, CDR1 is SGHVS, CDR2 FQNEAQ. The CDR3 here is CASSLRGDPSYNEQFF. The CDR3 DNA follows: TGTGCCAGCAGCTTACGGGGAGATCCGTCCTACAATGAGCAGTTCTTC.